This is a list of T cell receptor beta chains from one sample in a study of T cell changes during pregnancy in multiple sclerosis. Here immunoSEQ multiplex PCR was the method, and the copy in TCRdb shows in-frame clones only, minus some. The sample has around 59,000 clones, roughly 92% seen once; the top ten hold about 2.5%. The sample consisted of peripheral blood, taken in the third trimester of pregnancy. The receptors shown here come from a female donor in good health, enrolled as a control in a pregnancy study. CDR3s include the opening cysteine and the closing phenylalanine or tryptophan. D genes are given only for firm matches. Where a row states a size, it is once, few, many or the class of an expanded clone; other rows omit it.

v_call	d_call	j_call	clone_size	cdr3_aa	cdr3_nt
TRBV5-6	TRBD2	TRBJ2-7	NA	CASSRTRFFHEQYF	TGTGCCAGCAGCCGGACTAGATTCTTCCACGAGCAGTACTTC
TRBV13	TRBD1	TRBJ2-2	NA	CASSFRDRDTGELFF	TGTGCCAGCAGCTTCCGGGACAGGGACACCGGGGAGCTGTTTTTT
TRBV19	TRBD1	TRBJ1-2	NA	CASSPNGQGANLYGYTF	TGTGCCAGTAGTCCCAACGGACAGGGGGCGAATCTCTATGGCTACACCTTC
TRBV28	TRBD1	TRBJ1-6	NA	CASSIRTGGNSPLHF	TGTGCCAGCAGTATACGGACAGGGGGGAATTCACCCCTCCACTTT
TRBV6-1	TRBD1	TRBJ2-7	NA	CASSASTGGYEQYF	TGTGCCAGCAGTGCTTCGACAGGGGGATACGAGCAGTACTTC
TRBV30	NA	TRBJ1-1	few	CAWSGTPRTNEAFF	TGTGCCTGGAGTGGGACACCGAGGACGAATGAAGCTTTCTTT
TRBV11-2	TRBD1	TRBJ2-7	NA	CASSSRTGSSYEQYF	TGTGCCAGCAGCTCACGGACAGGGAGCTCCTACGAGCAGTACTTC
TRBV29-1	TRBD2	TRBJ2-3	NA	CSVVPLVGLAGGPDTQYF	TGCAGCGTTGTACCTCTGGTGGGACTAGCGGGAGGCCCAGATACGCAGTATTTT
TRBV7-9	TRBD2	TRBJ2-2	NA	CASSSPTSGGARTGELFF	TGTGCCAGCAGCTCCCCGACTAGCGGGGGGGCCAGGACCGGGGAGCTGTTTTTT
TRBV10-3	NA	TRBJ1-4	once	CAITPGLTTNEKLFF	TGTGCCATCACCCCGGGACTGACAACTAATGAAAAACTGTTTTTT
TRBV9	NA	TRBJ1-5	NA	CASSESGSQPQHF	TGTGCCAGCAGCGAGTCAGGGTCTCAGCCCCAGCATTTT
TRBV5-1	NA	TRBJ1-1	NA	CASSLIAENTEAFF	TGCGCCAGCAGCTTGATCGCAGAGAACACTGAAGCTTTCTTT
TRBV19	TRBD2	TRBJ2-1	few	CASSIGAGVQFF	TGTGCCAGTAGTATAGGCGCGGGGGTGCAGTTCTTC
TRBV9	NA	TRBJ2-5	NA	CASSVAGTQETQYF	TGTGCCAGCAGCGTAGCCGGGACACAAGAGACCCAGTACTTC
TRBV15	NA	TRBJ2-1	once	CATSPSGRVYNEQFF	TGTGCCACCAGCCCCTCAGGCAGGGTCTACAATGAGCAGTTCTTC
TRBV6-4	TRBD1	TRBJ2-1	NA	CASSDSLQGNEQFF	TGTGCCAGCAGTGACTCGCTACAGGGGAATGAGCAGTTCTTC
TRBV7-8	TRBD1	TRBJ1-1	NA	CASSRHGQVFTEAFF	TGTGCCAGCAGCCGCCACGGACAGGTCTTCACTGAAGCTTTCTTT
TRBV2	NA	TRBJ1-2	NA	CASSEAGGAEFVGYTF	TGTGCCAGCAGTGAAGCGGGGGGGGCCGAGTTCGTTGGCTACACCTTC
TRBV7-9	NA	TRBJ1-2	NA	CASSLNRAYYGYTF	TGTGCCAGCAGCTTAAACAGGGCCTACTATGGCTACACCTTC
TRBV4-3	TRBD2	TRBJ2-7	few	CASSQEGLAGSEQYF	TGCGCCAGCAGCCAAGAGGGACTAGCGGGAAGCGAGCAGTACTTC
TRBV5-1	TRBD1	TRBJ1-2	NA	CASSVTGTEREKTF	TGCGCCAGCAGCGTGACCGGGACAGAGAGGGAAAAGACCTTC
TRBV10-3	NA	TRBJ2-1	NA	CATQGYNEQFF	TGTGCCACCCAGGGGTACAATGAGCAGTTCTTC
TRBV4-2	NA	TRBJ1-1	NA	CASSRGTDPPAFF	TGTGCCAGCAGCCGCGGGACTGACCCCCCGGCTTTCTTT
TRBV6-1	TRBD2	TRBJ2-3	NA	CASSEEIGTSGGTDTQYF	TGTGCCAGCAGTGAGGAGATAGGGACTAGCGGTGGCACAGATACGCAGTATTTT
TRBV4-2	NA	TRBJ2-7	few	CASSQDRLAREQYF	TGTGCCAGCAGCCAAGATCGCCTAGCTCGGGAGCAGTACTTC
TRBV29-1	TRBD2	TRBJ2-5	NA	CSVEDSGSPHF	TGCAGCGTTGAAGACAGCGGGAGCCCTCACTTC
TRBV7-3	NA	TRBJ2-1	NA	CASSSYRAPSNEQFF	TGTGCCAGCAGCTCCTACAGGGCTCCCTCCAATGAGCAGTTCTTC
TRBV5-1	NA	TRBJ2-5	NA	CASSFPPGVTSGETQYF	TGCGCCAGCAGCTTCCCACCGGGGGTAACCTCGGGGGAGACCCAGTACTTC
TRBV9	TRBD2	TRBJ2-4	NA	CASSVLSSGSQNIQYF	TGTGCCAGCAGCGTACTTTCTAGCGGGTCCCAAAACATTCAGTACTTC
TRBV5-1	TRBD1	TRBJ2-7	NA	CASSLVGTGSYEQYF	TGCGCCAGCAGCTTGGTCGGGACAGGGTCCTACGAGCAGTACTTC
TRBV15	TRBD2	TRBJ2-3	once	CATSRDPLQSGGRTDTQYF	TGTGCCACCAGCAGAGATCCACTGCAAAGCGGGGGACGCACAGATACGCAGTATTTT
TRBV4-3	NA	TRBJ1-6	NA	CASSQDRGNSPLHF	TGCGCCAGCAGCCAAGATCGGGGGAACTCACCCCTCCACTTT
TRBV10-3	TRBD2	TRBJ2-7	NA	CAISGGPGLVYEQYF	TGTGCCATCAGTGGAGGCCCGGGACTAGTCTACGAGCAGTACTTC
TRBV19	NA	TRBJ1-1	NA	CASSFIRDADTEAFF	TGTGCCAGTAGCTTTATCAGGGATGCTGACACTGAAGCTTTCTTT
TRBV2	TRBD1	TRBJ1-6	few	CASSEYRGSPLHF	TGTGCCAGCAGTGAGTACAGGGGATCACCCCTCCACTTT
TRBV7-9	NA	TRBJ1-3	NA	CASSLADSRYANLGNTIYF	TGTGCCAGCAGCTTAGCCGACTCAAGATACGCCAACCTGGGAAACACCATATATTTT
TRBV29-1	NA	TRBJ2-5	once	CSAEQGQRRAQYF	TGCAGCGCGGAACAGGGTCAACGGCGGGCCCAGTACTTC
TRBV9	TRBD1	TRBJ1-5	NA	CASSVGQGGQPQHF	TGTGCCAGCAGCGTAGGGCAGGGGGGTCAGCCCCAGCATTTT
TRBV12-5	NA	TRBJ1-4	NA	CASGRGANEKLFF	TGTGCTAGTGGGCGGGGGGCTAATGAAAAACTGTTTTTT
TRBV4-2	NA	TRBJ2-4	NA	CASSQELSGQDLNIQYF	TGTGCCAGCAGCCAAGAATTAAGCGGCCAGGACCTAAACATTCAGTACTTC
TRBV5-1	NA	TRBJ2-1	NA	CASSLPRRGYNEQFF	TGCGCCAGCAGCTTGCCTAGGAGGGGCTACAATGAGCAGTTCTTC
TRBV14	TRBD1	TRBJ2-3	once	CASTKTSNGQGAPPDTQYF	TGTGCCAGCACCAAGACGAGTAACGGACAGGGGGCGCCCCCAGATACGCAGTATTTT
TRBV11-1	NA	TRBJ2-7	NA	CASSLARDEQYF	TGTGCCAGCAGCTTAGCCAGGGACGAGCAGTACTTC
TRBV12-5	NA	TRBJ1-1	NA	CASGPPRGGVRNTEAFF	TGTGCTAGTGGTCCACCCCGCGGGGGGGTTAGAAACACTGAAGCTTTCTTT
TRBV5-4	NA	TRBJ2-7	NA	CASSRYEQYF	TGTGCCAGCTCACGGTACGAGCAGTACTTC
TRBV6-5	TRBD1	TRBJ1-3	NA	CASTRRDSTGNTIYF	TGTGCCAGCACCCGCCGGGACAGCACTGGAAACACCATATATTTT
TRBV18	TRBD1	TRBJ1-1	NA	CASSPPETGGENTEAFF	TGTGCCAGCTCCCCTCCGGAGACAGGGGGCGAAAACACTGAAGCTTTCTTT
TRBV5-1	TRBD2	TRBJ2-5	NA	CASSFGLAGAPGETQYF	TGCGCCAGCAGCTTTGGACTAGCGGGGGCCCCGGGGGAGACCCAGTACTTC
TRBV27	NA	TRBJ2-7	NA	CASSLQTGASYEQYF	TGTGCCAGCAGTTTACAAACAGGAGCCTCCTACGAGCAGTACTTC
TRBV7-2	NA	TRBJ2-7	NA	CASSLEVLGGITYEQYF	TGTGCCAGCAGCTTAGAGGTTTTGGGCGGGATTACCTACGAGCAGTACTTC
TRBV28	NA	TRBJ1-4	NA	CASRRRVLDEKLFF	TGTGCCAGCAGAAGGAGGGTGTTGGATGAAAAACTGTTTTTT
TRBV5-1	TRBD1	TRBJ2-7	NA	CASSEGQVYEQYF	TGCGCCAGCAGCGAGGGACAGGTCTACGAGCAGTACTTC
TRBV5-6	TRBD2	TRBJ2-1	NA	CASRPYLAGGGNEQFF	TGTGCCAGCAGGCCCTACTTAGCGGGGGGGGGCAATGAGCAGTTCTTC
TRBV7-2	TRBD2	TRBJ2-7	NA	CASSPGGLAVFYEQYF	TGTGCCAGCAGCCCTGGAGGACTAGCGGTCTTCTACGAGCAGTACTTC